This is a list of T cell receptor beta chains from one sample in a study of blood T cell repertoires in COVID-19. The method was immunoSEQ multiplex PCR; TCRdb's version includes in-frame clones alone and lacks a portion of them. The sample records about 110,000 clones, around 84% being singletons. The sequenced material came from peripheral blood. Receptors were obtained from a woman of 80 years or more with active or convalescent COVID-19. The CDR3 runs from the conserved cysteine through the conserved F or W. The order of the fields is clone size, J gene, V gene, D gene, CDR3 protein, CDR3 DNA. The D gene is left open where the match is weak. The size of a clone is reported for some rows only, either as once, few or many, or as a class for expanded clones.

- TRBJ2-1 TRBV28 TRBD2 CASTPGLAGGLNEQFF TGTGCCAGCACACCCGGACTAGCGGGAGGTCTCAATGAGCAGTTCTTC
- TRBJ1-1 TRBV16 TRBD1 CASSPPGTGKKPMDTEAFF TGTGCCAGCAGCCCCCCCGGGACAGGAAAAAAACCTATGGACACTGAAGCTTTCTTT
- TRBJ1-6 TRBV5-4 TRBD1 CASSFGWTGGNSPLHF TGTGCCAGCAGTTTTGGTTGGACAGGGGGAAATTCACCCCTCCACTTT
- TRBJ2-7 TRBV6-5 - CASIQVYEQYF TGTGCCAGCATACAGGTTTACGAGCAGTACTTC
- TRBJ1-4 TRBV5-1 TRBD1 CASSYQGAANEKLFF TGCGCCAGCAGCTACCAGGGGGCGGCTAATGAAAAACTGTTTTTT
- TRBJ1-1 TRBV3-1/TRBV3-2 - CASSQIGITTEAFF TGTGCCAGCAGCCAAATCGGGATCACCACTGAAGCTTTCTTT
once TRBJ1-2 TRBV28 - CASSLLYGYTF TGTGCCAGCAGTCTCCTTTATGGCTACACCTTC
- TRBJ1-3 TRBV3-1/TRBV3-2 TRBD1 CASSHQTGWNGNTIYF TGTGCCAGCAGCCACCAGACAGGGTGGAATGGAAACACCATATATTTT
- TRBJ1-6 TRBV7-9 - CASSFGVGGAGSPLHF TGTGCCAGCAGCTTTGGGGTAGGAGGGGCAGGATCACCCCTCCACTTT
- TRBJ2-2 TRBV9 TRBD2 CASSKKARTSGSDGELFF TGTGCCAGCAGCAAAAAAGCCCGGACTAGCGGGTCGGACGGGGAGCTGTTTTTT
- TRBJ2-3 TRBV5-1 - CASSLQGLSSDTQYF TGCGCCAGCAGCTTGCAGGGGCTGAGCTCAGATACGCAGTATTTT
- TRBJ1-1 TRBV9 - CASSVLAGFGTEAFF TGTGCCAGCAGCGTACTTGCGGGATTCGGCACTGAAGCTTTCTTT
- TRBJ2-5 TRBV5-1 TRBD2 CASSTSSGRSIETQYF TGCGCCAGCAGTACTAGCAGCGGGAGGTCAATCGAGACCCAGTACTTC
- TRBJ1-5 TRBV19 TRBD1 CASSIDGTVNQPQHF TGTGCCAGTAGTATAGATGGGACAGTCAATCAGCCCCAGCATTTT
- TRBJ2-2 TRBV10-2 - CASSAGNTGELFF TGCGCCAGCAGTGCGGGGAACACCGGGGAGCTGTTTTTT
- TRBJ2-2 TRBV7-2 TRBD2 CASSSTSGVTGELFF TGTGCCAGCAGCTCCACTAGCGGAGTCACCGGGGAGCTGTTTTTT
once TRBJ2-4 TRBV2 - CAGAGWENIQYF TGTGCCGGGGCTGGTTGGGAAAACATTCAGTACTTC
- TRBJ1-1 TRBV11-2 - CASSLSRQAVRAEAFF TGTGCCAGCAGCCTATCCCGACAGGCAGTAAGGGCTGAAGCTTTCTTT
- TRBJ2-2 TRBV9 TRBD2 CASSVGTSGTGELFF TGTGCCAGCAGCGTAGGGACTAGCGGCACCGGGGAGCTGTTTTTT
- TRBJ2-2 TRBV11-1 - CASRQKTSQRTGELFF TGTGCCAGCAGACAAAAAACTAGTCAAAGGACCGGGGAGCTGTTTTTT
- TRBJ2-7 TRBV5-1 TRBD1 CASSRYETGGYEQYF TGCGCCAGCAGCCGCTATGAGACAGGGGGCTACGAGCAGTACTTC
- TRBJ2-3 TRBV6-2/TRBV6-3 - CASSYGPDDYTDTQYF TGTGCCAGCAGTTACGGGCCAGATGACTACACAGATACGCAGTATTTT
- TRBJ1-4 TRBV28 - CASTDGGTNEKLFF TGTGCCAGCACAGATGGGGGCACTAATGAAAAACTGTTTTTT
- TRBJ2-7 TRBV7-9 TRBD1 CASTSSGTDYEQYF TGTGCCAGCACCTCATCCGGGACAGACTACGAGCAGTACTTC
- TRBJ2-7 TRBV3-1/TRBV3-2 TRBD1 CASSRTGKLDEQYF TGTGCCAGCAGTCGGACAGGGAAACTAGACGAGCAGTACTTC
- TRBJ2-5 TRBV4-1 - CASSQERGYQETQYF TGCGCCAGCAGCCAAGAACGAGGGTACCAAGAGACCCAGTACTTC
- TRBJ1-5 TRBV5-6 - CASSLGARPQHF TGTGCCAGCAGCTTGGGGGCACGGCCCCAGCATTTT
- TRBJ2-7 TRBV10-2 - CASSGREGQGYEQYF TGCGCCAGCAGCGGTCGGGAGGGACAGGGCTACGAGCAGTACTTC
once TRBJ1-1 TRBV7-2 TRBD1 CASSLWDRWNTEAFF TGTGCCAGCAGCTTATGGGACAGATGGAACACTGAAGCTTTCTTT
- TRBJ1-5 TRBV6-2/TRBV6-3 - CASSFTGYGNQPQHF TGTGCCAGCAGTTTTACAGGGTATGGCAATCAGCCCCAGCATTTT
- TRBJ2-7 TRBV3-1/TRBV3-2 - CASSQAMGLDEQYF TGTGCCAGCAGCCAAGCGATGGGGCTCGACGAGCAGTACTTC
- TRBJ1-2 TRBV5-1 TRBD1 CASSLNRGGYTF TGCGCCAGCAGTTTGAACAGGGGGGGCTACACCTTC
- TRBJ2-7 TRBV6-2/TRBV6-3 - CASSYGRAGRNEQYF TGTGCCAGCAGTTACGGGCGGGCCGGGCGTAACGAGCAGTACTTC
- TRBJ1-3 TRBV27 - CASSYRGLSGNTIYF TGTGCCAGCAGTTATAGGGGACTCTCTGGAAACACCATATATTTT
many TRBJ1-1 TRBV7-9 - CASRGQNTEAFF TGTGCCAGCAGGGGACAGAACACTGAAGCTTTCTTT
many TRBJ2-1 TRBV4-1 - CASSLPVVTPREQFF TGCGCCAGCAGCCTCCCAGTCGTAACCCCTCGTGAGCAGTTCTTC
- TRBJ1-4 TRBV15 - CATSPTHSNEKLFF TGTGCCACCAGCCCGACTCACTCTAATGAAAAACTGTTTTTT
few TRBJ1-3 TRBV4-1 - CASSQIQGTDRNTIYF TGCGCCAGCAGCCAAATACAGGGAACCGATCGGAACACCATATATTTT
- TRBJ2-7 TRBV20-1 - CSAFIQPMQYF TGCAGTGCCTTTATTCAACCTATGCAGTACTTC
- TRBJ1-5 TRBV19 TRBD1 CASSIVPQGAWGQPQHF TGTGCCAGTAGTATCGTCCCCCAGGGGGCTTGGGGGCAGCCCCAGCATTTT
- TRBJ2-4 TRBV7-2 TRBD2 CASSLATSGRSGPKNIQYF TGTGCCAGCAGCTTAGCGACTAGCGGGAGATCCGGGCCCAAAAACATTCAGTACTTC
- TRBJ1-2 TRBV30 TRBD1 CAWSVWGQGSYTF TGTGCCTGGAGTGTTTGGGGACAGGGTAGCTACACCTTC
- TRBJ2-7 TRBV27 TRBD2 CASSSGGGTYEQYF TGTGCCAGCAGTTCCGGGGGGGGAACCTACGAGCAGTACTTC
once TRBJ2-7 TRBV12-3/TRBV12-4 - CASSPGVEQYF TGTGCCAGCAGCCCGGGAGTCGAGCAGTACTTC
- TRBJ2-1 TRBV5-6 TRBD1 CASSPGQGARNEQFF TGTGCCAGCAGTCCAGGACAGGGGGCTCGCAATGAGCAGTTCTTC
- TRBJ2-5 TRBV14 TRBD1 CASSQGTGGGETQYF TGTGCCAGCAGCCAAGGGACAGGGGGCGGAGAGACCCAGTACTTC
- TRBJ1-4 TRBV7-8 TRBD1 CASSLVTGVGEKLFF TGTGCCAGCAGCTTAGTAACAGGGGTGGGTGAAAAACTGTTTTTT
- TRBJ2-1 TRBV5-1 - CASSPTPGLNSNEQFF TGCGCCAGCAGCCCAACCCCGGGACTTAACTCCAATGAGCAGTTCTTC
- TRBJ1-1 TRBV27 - CASSLSRGTSEAFF TGTGCCAGCAGTTTATCGAGGGGGACGTCTGAAGCTTTCTTT
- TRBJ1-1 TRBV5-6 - CASSLGPGEAFF TGTGCCAGCAGCTTGGGCCCCGGGGAAGCTTTCTTT
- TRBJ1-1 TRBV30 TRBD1 CASKQGKGTEAFF TGTGCCTCCAAACAGGGGAAGGGGACTGAAGCTTTCTTT